This T cell receptor (beta chain) is from a study of control samples from healthy donors and cancer patients. Sequencing was performed with immunoSEQ multiplex PCR; in TCRdb, only in-frame clones are kept and a portion is missing. Among more than 100,000 clones listed, 75% to 95% were seen once. V lost 3 bases to trimming and J lost 3 bases, with 15 bases between them. This CDR3 region has 15 residues. Germline CDR1 is SGHRS and CDR2 is YFSETQ. What was sequenced was blood. This chain links TRBV5-1 with TRBJ2-5; tentatively, D is TRBD2 (8 bases). The clonotype originates from a man younger than 35 in good health. CDR3: CASSSGGTEEETQYF. In nucleotides, the CDR3 is TGCGCCAGCAGCTCGGGGGGGACAGAGGAAGAGACCCAGTACTTC. The full variable domain, completed using reference TRBV5-1 and TRBJ2-5, is KAGVTQTPRYLIKTRGQQVTLSCSPISGHRSVSWYQQTPGQGLQFLFEYFSETQRNKGNFPGRFSGRQFSNSRSEMNVSTLELGDSALYLCASSSGGTEEETQYFGPGTRLLVL.